This T cell receptor (beta chain) emerged from a study of neoadjuvant nivolumab and ipilimumab in lung cancer. Study background: The combination arm added day-1 ipilimumab 1 mg/kg to nivolumab 3 mg/kg on days 1, 15, 29.

Losses at the gene ends were 4 bases for V and 6 bases for J; bases not matched to a gene: 8. In germline, CDR1 is SGHKS, CDR2 YYEKEE (reference sequence). The CDR3 runs 15 residues. Study-level points and caveats: Only two of four nivolumab-treated tumors gained richness and clonality by surgery. TCR sequencing covered a small number of samples.

Details on this clone: As yet, its antigen is unknown.

Clones were sequenced by immunoSEQ multiplex PCR, and TCRdb holds only the in-frame ones, with some missing. The sample records fewer than 30,000 clones, around four fifths being singletons. The chain carries TRBV5-5 and TRBJ1-5; 9 bases match TRBD1. The sequence came from an adult with non-small cell lung cancer. The sample was tumor tissue, taken after neoadjuvant nivolumab, alone or with ipilimumab, at or shortly before surgery. The CDR3: CASSTGQGFGQPQHF. Here the CDR3 DNA reads TGTGCCAGCAGCACTGGACAGGGGTTCGGTCAGCCCCAGCATTTT.